Presented here are 27 T cell receptor beta chains from one specimen sequenced in a study of tumor-infiltrating lymphocytes in primary liver carcinoma. TCR beta cDNA came from about 0.45 ug total RNA, primed with a constant-region primer. A slightly modified ARM-PCR protocol with three nested multiplex PCR rounds produced these TCR beta libraries. TRBV1-TRBV30 forward primers paired with a C-beta reverse primer drove the first two PCR rounds, about 10 cycles each. TCRdb used MiXCR to reprocess the multiplex PCR reads, holding one entry per CDR3 protein. The sample contains about 100,000 distinct CDR3 sequences, approximately 71% of which appear only once. Total RNA and DNA came together from around 18-30 mg of bulk tissue without cell sorting. The sequenced material came from liver tumor tissue from sampling region 5. Subset described: tumor region T5, tumor centre. The receptors were sampled from an older woman with primary liver carcinoma and hepatitis B virus infection.

This clonotype was detected many times. This sequence joins TRBV7-8 and TRBJ1-1; 10 bases match TRBD1. Per the germline V gene, CDR1 is SGHVS and CDR2 is FQNEAQ. The CDR3 totals 16 residues. With V trimmed by 1 base and J by 3 bases, 5 bases remained unmatched. CDR3 DNA: TGTGCCAGCAGCTTAGGGACAGGGGGGCTGGACACTGAAGCTTTCTTT. It specifies CASSLGTGGLDTEAFF.

Of note for this clonotype: Germline and junction disagree at one end, which may indicate a read error. This chain uses TRBV29-1 with TRBJ2-1, with D unresolved. There are 15 residues in the CDR3. The V gene's germline CDR1 is SQVTM and CDR2 ANQGSEA. The CDR3 DNA is TGCAGCGTTGAGTTTGGTGGAACCGCCTATAATGAGCAGTTCTTC. Its protein is CSVEFGGTAYNEQFF.

A single count supports this clonotype. One end of the junction is discordant with germline, which a read error may explain. The V and J genes are TRBV12-3 or TRBV12-4 and TRBJ2-5; TRBD1 agrees at 9 bases. This CDR3 is 15 amino acids long. CDR3 nucleotides: TGTGCCAGGAGTTTTTCCACAGGGGGCGCGAAGACCCAGTACTTC. Amino acid sequence: CARSFSTGGAKTQYF.

Comments on this clonotype: A much larger clone sits a single nucleotide away, making a read error possible. The V gene is TRBV12-3 or TRBV12-4, the J gene TRBJ1-1; 8 nucleotides agree with TRBD1. The CDR3 runs to 15 residues. The CDR3 loop reads CASSPGQGMNSEAFF. CDR3 DNA: TGTGCCAGCAGTCCAGGACAGGGCATGAACAGTGAAGCTTTCTTT.

Remarks on this clonotype: As the CDR3 is not closed by the conserved phenylalanine or tryptophan, this likely results from a read error. It is unclear where the CDR3 begins or ends on the DNA, so no DNA is shown, and the CDR3 is as TCRdb lists it. This chain uses TRBV6-5 with TRBJ2-7; the D call TRBD2 from the table was never checked on the DNA. 15 amino acids form the CDR3, both terminal residues included. Germline V gene sequence: CDR1 MNHEY, CDR2 SVGAGI. Here the CDR3 reads CASSLAGGLTYEQYL.

This clonotype has just one count. Germline is not matched at one junction end, which may reflect a read error. The genes are TRBV6-1 and TRBJ2-1; the match to TRBD2 covers 7 bases. CDR3 length equals 14 residues. Germline V gene data show CDR1 as MNHNS and CDR2 as SASEGT. In nucleotides, the CDR3 is TGTGCTACCAGAGCGGGGAACTCCTACAATGTGCAGTTCTTC. The encoded protein is CATRAGNSYNVQFF.

V is TRBV11-2 and J is TRBJ2-1, with D possibly TRBD1 on 5 matching bases. V shed 6 bases and J shed 9 bases, with 18 bases lying between them. CDR1 is SGHAT and CDR2 is FQNNGV in the germline V gene. The CDR3 sequence is 14 residues long. CDR3 DNA sequence: TGTGCCAGCAGACAGGATCGGAATGGAACTGAGCAGTTCTTC. It encodes CASRQDRNGTEQFF.

This clonotype occurred many times. The genes are TRBV5-1 and TRBJ2-7; 10 bases are shared with TRBD2. CDR1 is SGHRS and CDR2 is YFSETQ in the germline V gene. V shed 3 bases and J 5 bases; nucleotides not matched to a gene: 8. CDR3 size: 15 residues. The DNA for the CDR3 is TGCGCCAGCAGCTCAGGGACTAGCGTCGGTCACGAGCAGTACTTC. The encoded protein is CASSSGTSVGHEQYF.

Comment on this clonotype: This clone may be a read error of a much larger clone one base away. V is TRBV6-5 and J is TRBJ1-2; D gene ambiguous. V dropped 10 bases and J dropped 3 bases, with 15 bases sitting between them. Germline loops: CDR1 MNHEY, CDR2 SVGAGI. The CDR3 length is 13 residues. The CDR3 coding sequence is TGTGCCATTTCTATAGGGCGACACTATGGCTACACCTTC. Its protein is CAISIGRHYGYTF.

This clonotype was recorded at least ten times. The chain uses TRBV12-3 or TRBV12-4 and TRBJ2-5, with 11 bases aligning to TRBD2. The CDR3 is 15 amino acids. Trimming took 7 bases from V and 5 from J; bases not matched to a gene: 9. DNA for the CDR3: TGTGCCAGCAACGTAGCGGGAGGGCCTGGGGAGACCCAGTACTTC. The encoded protein is CASNVAGGPGETQYF.

Worth noting for this clonotype: This could be a read error, since a much larger clone is one nucleotide away. The chain recombines TRBV28 with TRBJ1-1, with 7 bases matching TRBD1. V lost 10 bases and J lost 11; bases outside the gene matches: 13. The CDR3 has 12 amino acids. Per the germline V gene, CDR1 is MDHEN and CDR2 is SYDVKM. The CDR3 DNA reads as TGTGCCATCCCGACAGGGAGATATCAGGCTTTCTTT. This encodes CAIPTGRYQAFF.

The chain has TRBV11-2 and TRBJ2-7; 7 nucleotides agree with TRBD1. V dropped 9 bases and J dropped 6; count of bases not matched to a gene: 14. In germline, CDR1 is SGHAT, CDR2 FQNNGV. The CDR3 totals 14 residues. The CDR3 DNA reads TGTGCCAGTACCTTCCAGGGGGTAGGGGGCGAGCAGTACTTC. Amino acids: CASTFQGVGGEQYF.

About this clonotype itself: The junction departs from germline at one end; a sequencing error may be responsible. The V gene is TRBV11-2, the J gene TRBJ2-1; 8 positions agree with TRBD1. CDR1 and CDR2 (germline): SGHAT, FQNNGV. The CDR3 is 16 residues long. CDR3: CASSRGTGSSCNDQFF. In DNA form, the CDR3 reads TGTGCCAGCAGCCGCGGGACAGGCAGCTCCTGCAATGATCAGTTCTTC. Looking up the rest from reference TRBV11-2 and TRBJ2-1 gives the full variable domain: EAGVAQSPRYKIIEKRQSVAFWCNPISGHATLYWYQQILGQGPKLLIQFQNNGVVDDSQLPKDRFSAERLKGVDSTLKIQPAKLEDSAVYLCASSRGTGSSCNDQFFGPGTRLTVL.

The J gene is TRBJ2-5, the V gene TRBV6-5; D is unresolved. V dropped 6 bases and J dropped 3 bases, with 14 bases sitting between them. Germline-derived CDR1 and CDR2 are MNHEY and SVGAGI. The CDR3 has 14 residues. In DNA form, the CDR3 reads TGTGCCAGCAGCCTTTGGGCAACCAAAGAGACCCAGTACTTC. Amino acid sequence: CASSLWATKETQYF.

As for this clonotype: At one end, the junction sequence differs from germline, possibly due to a read error. The rearrangement links TRBV29-1 to TRBJ1-2, with 9 bases matching TRBD1. From germline, CDR1 is SQVTM and CDR2 ANQGSEA. The CDR3 runs 15 residues. This CDR3 reads CIVEDPDRGGYGYTF. The DNA of the CDR3 is TGCATCGTTGAAGATCCAGACAGGGGGGGCTATGGCTACACCTTT.

This chain uses TRBV11-3 with TRBJ2-2; D is possibly TRBD2 (5 bases). CDR3 length equals 14 residues. V was clipped by 10 bases and J by 5 bases, with 17 bases between them. The germline V gene encodes CDR1 SGHNT and CDR2 YENEEA. CDR3 residues: CANILGRGTGELFF. CDR3 nucleotide sequence: TGTGCCAACATCTTGGGCCGAGGGACCGGGGAGCTGTTTTTT.

Regarding this clonotype: This may come from a read error, since a much larger clone is one base off. J is TRBJ2-7 and V is TRBV5-4, with 8 bases matching TRBD2. This CDR3 contains 14 residues. V shed 7 bases, J shed 3 bases, and the junction held 9 bases outside the gene matches. CDR1 and CDR2 from the germline V gene are SGHNT and YYREEE (reference sequence). CDR3 coding DNA: TGTGCCAGCGGCCGGAACAGCGGGGGCTACGAGCAGTACTTC. As protein: CASGRNSGGYEQYF.

A note on this clonotype: The junction differs from germline at one of its ends, possibly a read error. This chain connects TRBV11-2 to TRBJ2-7; 11 positions match TRBD2. CDR3 length equals 15 residues. Germline V gene sequence: CDR1 SGHAT, CDR2 FQNNGV. In DNA form, the CDR3 reads TGTGTCAGCAGCCTAGAGGGTAGCGGGAGGGCCGAGCAGTACTTC. This gives the protein CVSSLEGSGRAEQYF.

On this clonotype: A read error may explain this, as a much larger clone is one base away. The V call is TRBV7-8, the J call TRBJ1-4; D not resolved. The CDR3 has 16 amino acids. Trimming removed 5 bases from V and 0 bases from J, with 13 bases in between. CDR1 is SGHVS, CDR2 FQNEAQ, per germline. The CDR3 DNA sequence: TGTGCCAGCAGCCATGAAACTATTCCAACTAATGAAAAACTGTTTTTT. This gives the protein CASSHETIPTNEKLFF.

The V and J genes are TRBV12-3 or TRBV12-4 and TRBJ2-1, with unresolved D. V was trimmed by 5 bases and J by 6 bases, leaving 8 bases between them. The CDR3 runs to 12 residues. Here the CDR3 reads CASSRLGNEQFF. The CDR3, as DNA: TGTGCCAGCAGTCGCCTTGGCAATGAGCAGTTCTTC.

A remark on this clonotype: A much more abundant neighbour one base away suggests this may be a read error. The chain has TRBV5-6 and TRBJ1-1; D not resolved. Per germline, CDR1 SGHDT and CDR2 YYEEEE. The CDR3 is 13 residues long. CDR3 protein: CASSFPANTETFF. The CDR3, as DNA: TGTGCCAGCAGCTTCCCTGCGAACACTGAAACTTTCTTT.

In its sample, this clonotype was seen many times. The chain uses TRBV6-1 and TRBJ2-1; D remains unclear. The CDR3 sequence is 13 residues long. The ends were cut back, 7 bases at V and 4 bases at J, with 11 bases in the middle. Germline V gives CDR1 MNHNS, CDR2 SASEGT. CDR3 loop: CASNRRQYNEQFF. CDR3 coding DNA: TGTGCCAGCAACCGCCGGCAATACAATGAGCAGTTCTTC.

The sample holds many counts of this clonotype. The V call is TRBV5-1, the J call TRBJ2-5; no clear D gene. V was trimmed by 4 bases and J by 1 base, leaving 11 bases between them. The CDR3 sequence is 14 residues long. CDR1 and CDR2 from the germline V gene are SGHRS and YFSETQ. CDR3 in amino acids: CASSHPSFQETQYF. The CDR3 nucleotides read TGCGCCAGCAGCCATCCATCCTTCCAAGAGACCCAGTACTTC. The variable domain in full, completed from reference TRBV5-1 and TRBJ2-5, reads KAGVTQTPRYLIKTRGQQVTLSCSPISGHRSVSWYQQTPGQGLQFLFEYFSETQRNKGNFPGRFSGRQFSNSRSEMNVSTLELGDSALYLCASSHPSFQETQYFGPGTRLLVL.

Worth noting for this clonotype: A read error may be the cause here, since a much bigger clone is one base away. The CDR3 end shows no conserved phenylalanine or tryptophan, and so a read error is likely. The chain employs TRBV28 and TRBJ2-5; TRBD1 aligns across 9 bases. Germline lookup yields CDR1 MDHEN and CDR2 SYDVKM. V shed 9 bases and J 3 bases; nucleotides not matched to a gene: 5. The CDR3 runs to 13 residues. The CDR3 region is CASRQGGKETQYL. The CDR3 nucleotides read TGTGCCAGTCGACAGGGGGGGAAAGAGACCCAGTACCTC.

This clonotype was recorded a few times. A much larger clonotype is one base distant, so this may be a read error. The chain links TRBV28 to TRBJ1-4; 7 bases agree with TRBD1. CDR1 is MDHEN and CDR2 is SYDVKM in the germline V gene. The CDR3 totals 15 residues. CDR3 sequence: CASSPPQGSWEKLLF. DNA of the CDR3: TGTGCCAGCAGCCCCCCACAGGGGAGTTGGGAAAAACTGCTTTTT.

Turning to this clonotype: The junction does not match germline at one end; this may be a read error. This chain connects TRBV11-3 to TRBJ2-7; a possible D gene is TRBD1 (5 bases). The CDR3 has 15 amino acids. CDR1 is SGHNT and CDR2 is YENEEA in the germline V gene. CDR3 in DNA: TGTGCCAGCAGCTTAGGTGTAGGGGAATCCCACGATCAGTACTTC. It is translated as CASSLGVGESHDQYF.

The genes are TRBV6-1 and TRBJ2-7; TRBD2 matches 8 bases. Trimming removed 1 base from V and 4 bases from J; junction bases left unmatched: 12. Germline CDR1 is MNHNS and CDR2 is SASEGT. The CDR3 totals 17 residues. The CDR3 DNA reads TGTGCCAGCAGTGAAGTGGTCGGGGGGGAGTTCTTATACGAGCAGTACTTC. Translated, it gives CASSEVVGGEFLYEQYF.